This TCR beta chain appears in the sequencing data of a study of cytomegalovirus exposure and HLA in healthy donors. Germline CDR1 and CDR2: PRHDT and FYEKMQ (reference sequence). V trimming: 5 bases; J trimming: 4 bases; junction bases outside the gene matches: 6. The CDR3 spans 14 residues. The sample holds one count of this clone. Its antigen is not known. Both 60 Vbeta primers and 13 Jbeta primers went into the PCR. The method was immunoSEQ multiplex PCR; TCRdb's version includes in-frame clones alone and lacks a portion of them. In the table there are around 160,000 clones, approximately 70% of which are singletons. Overall study results and limits: Overall, approximately 150 TCR beta chains were annotated as cytomegalovirus-associated. The authors later found most CMV-associated TCR beta chains appeared HLA-restricted. With later analysis, a missense DCLRE1C variant became linked to TCR beta V- and J-gene trimming.

This TCR was recovered from a woman between 18 and 29 years old in good health and CMV-seronegative. The rearrangement joins TRBV13 to TRBJ1-2, with TRBD1 matching over 8 bases. The sample taken for sequencing was PBMCs. For the CDR3, the DNA is TGTGCCAGCAGCCCCGGACAGGGAGCCTATGGCTACACCTTC. It specifies CASSPGQGAYGYTF.